This T cell receptor beta chain appears in the sequencing data of a study of blood T cell repertoires in COVID-19. Study information: The samples span acute and convalescent COVID-19 from the United States, Italy and Spain.

The V end lost 0 bases, the J end lost 4 bases, and 14 bases lay between the germline ends. Germline CDR1 reads SGHRS; CDR2 reads YFSETQ. The CDR3 runs to 16 residues. Methods used by the authors: Estimated nucleated cell counts came from reference gene primer amplification. Using immunoSEQ multiplex PCR, the repertoire was profiled, and TCRdb retains in-frame clones only, with some absent. V and J calls plus clone size are reproduced from that table; the DNA served to infer D and trimming. Found here are 300,000 to 400,000 clones, 85% to 90% of them singletons; the top ten hold approximately 2.9%. What was sequenced was peripheral blood. This chain connects TRBV5-1 to TRBJ1-5; D may be TRBD1 (5 bases). The receptor was isolated from a human donor in a cohort sampled during active COVID-19. The CDR3 here is CASSLDGGGGNQPQHF. The CDR3 DNA follows: TGCGCCAGCAGCTTGGATGGGGGAGGTGGGAATCAGCCCCAGCATTTT.